This entry describes one T cell receptor (beta chain). The antigen it binds to is not known. No much larger clonotype is one base removed from it; base qualities were not supplied. Amplification of TCR beta CDR3 regions was carried out from RNA transcripts. For the first round of RT-PCR on the TCR CDR3, the HTBI primer set was used together with the Qiagen OneStep RT-PCR kit. Libraries were constructed in a second round of multiplex PCR, after which size selection and purification were performed. Sequencing of the libraries was done on an Illumina HiSeq2000 using paired-end 100 bp reads. On the study's bioinformatics: SOAPnuke was used to process the raw data, removing reads that contained adapters or uncalled bases, had a mean Phred below 15, or lacked an exact match to the constant primer or identifier. COPE v1.2.5 was used to merge the high-quality paired reads, and each unique nucleotide sequence was defined as a clonotype. Clonotypes were aligned to IMGT TRBV, TRBD and TRBJ reference segments using MiTCR v1.1. The analysis included only V-J combinations with a frequency above 0.0001, which together covered 99% to 99.2% of the repertoires. A TCS score was defined as the ratio of F50 (clonal expansion) to E x V (chaos), with BLOSUM62-based TCRdist applied between CDR3 peptides within each V-J. Welch's t-statistics and random forest reduced 500 to 650 V-J features to about 13, which were used in a naive Bayes classifier (R e1071). Clones were called with MiXCR by TCRdb after fastp trimmed the public reads at Q25, and only in-frame beta chains were retained. Entries that share a CDR3 protein sequence are merged under the most common genes and DNA. What appears here as the V and J calls and clone size reflects TCRdb's work, not the paper's. Present in this sample are about 500,000 distinct CDR3 sequences, approximately 15% of which were seen just once. In total, the top ten clones hold 15% to 20% of the sample.

The CDR3 numbers 15 residues from cysteine through phenylalanine. Here the CDR3 DNA is all that survives: 45 bases in frame from base 1. From the germline V gene, CDR1 is SGHTA and CDR2 is FQGTGA. The trim is 5 bases for V and 1 base for J, with a gap of 13 bases between the germline ends. The data derive from a study of T cells in Graves' hyperthyroidism and ophthalmopathy (dated by TCRdb to between 2018 and 2021). Describing the broader study: Peripheral blood was sampled at the time of initial diagnosis, prior to any treatment. The paper reports TCR Vbeta CDR3 sequencing of some 140 peripheral blood samples: 43 ophthalmopathy, over 70 hyperthyroidism and around 17 progressor patients. In addition, the study compared T-cell repertoires in thyroid tissue and in blood from several Graves' hyperthyroidism patients. Prospective prediction of ophthalmopathy was tested in an independent validation cohort consisting of 18 to 20 hyperthyroidism patients and approximately 16 patients who later progressed to ophthalmopathy. After sampling, hyperthyroidism patients received methimazole starting at 30 mg daily, and ophthalmopathy patients received high-dose intravenous methylprednisolone. TCR V-J signatures able to tell the groups apart were searched for in a discovery cohort of more than 90 patients, of whom approximately 40 had Graves' ophthalmopathy and under 65 had stable Graves' hyperthyroidism. The roughly 91 discovery patients were randomly divided into training and test sets at a 7:3 ratio.

The investigation overall reported the following: A 13 V-J signature model separated ophthalmopathy from stable hyperthyroidism, with approximately 87% sensitivity and 81.08% specificity in cross-validation and 80%/75% in testing. Most expanded thyroid clonotypes (frequency above 0.001) were also detected in blood, a finding suggesting that blood repertoires may reflect thyroid immune responses. In validation, the model predicted progression to ophthalmopathy a median of about 6.8 months before onset, with over 55% sensitivity and 72.22% specificity. No statistical method was used to set the sample size in advance, and investigators knew the group allocation.

Stable Graves' hyperthyroidism was defined as no progression to ophthalmopathy during 18 months of follow-up. Hyperthyroidism patients were newly diagnosed, had a disease duration of under 2 months, and were aged 18 to 65 years. Exclusion was applied to patients with uncontrolled infections, other autoimmune diseases, pregnancy or lactation. Diagnoses were established on the basis of clinical symptoms, serum thyroxine and TRAb, thyroid ultrasound, and orbital computed tomography. Ficoll-Paque density gradient centrifugation was used to isolate PBMCs from about 10 ml of fresh peripheral blood. Trizol reagent was used to extract total RNA, and RNA quality was then checked on an Agilent 2100 Bioanalyzer.

The chain uses TRBV7-3 and TRBJ2-3, with a weak D call of TRBD1 (6 bases match). The origin of this receptor is a woman aged 18-30 years with Graves' hyperthyroidism. Sequencing was performed on blood. The DNA sequence is as follows: TGTGCCAGCAGCACCTTGGGGGCCGGCACAGATACGCAGTATTTT. This is translated as CASSTLGAGTDTQYF.